Presented here are 8 T cell receptor beta chains from one specimen sequenced in a study of shared clonotypes between healthy human individuals. Here immunoSEQ multiplex PCR was the method, and the copy in TCRdb shows in-frame clones only, minus some. The sample yields about 2,500,000 clones, approximately 92% seen once. The sequencing sample was made of naive CD4+ T cells sorted from blood. Sample subset: CD45RA+ positively selected. The receptors here all came from a man younger than 30 in good health.

This chain connects TRBV29-1 to TRBJ2-1; D might be TRBD1 or TRBD2, each matching 5 bases. In germline, CDR1 is SQVTM, CDR2 ANQGSEA. Trimming took off 7 bases at V and 3 bases at J, with 13 bases between the two ends. The CDR3 covers 13 residues. CDR3 in amino acids: CSGEGQSYNEQFF. CDR3 bases: TGCAGCGGTGAGGGGCAGAGCTACAATGAGCAGTTCTTC.

About this clone: The sample holds other DNA sequences that translate to the same CDR3. This sequence joins TRBV6-5 and TRBJ1-4, with D possibly being TRBD1 (6 bases). The CDR3 spans 15 residues. Germline CDR1 MNHEY, CDR2 SVGAGI. V was shortened by 0 bases and J by 5 bases, with 10 bases between the two germline ends. CDR3 DNA sequence: TGTGCCAGCAGTTACTCAGGGGGAGGGAATGAAAAACTGTTTTTT. Amino acids: CASSYSGGGNEKLFF.

Regarding this clone: Within the sample, other DNA sequences also encode this same CDR3. V and J are TRBV5-4 and TRBJ2-3, with TRBD2 identical over 11 bases. There are 15 residues in the CDR3. CDR1 SGHNT and CDR2 YYREEE come from the germline V gene (reference sequence). Unmatched junction bases numbered 2, after V lost 2 bases and J lost 3 bases. DNA for the CDR3: TGTGCCAGCAGCTTAAGGACTAGCGGGACAGATACGCAGTATTTT. Amino acid sequence: CASSLRTSGTDTQYF.

The V gene is TRBV2, the J gene TRBJ1-5, with D hard to call. Germline CDR1 reads SNHLY; CDR2 reads FYNNEI. There are 17 residues in the CDR3. V shed 3 bases and J shed 3 bases, with 18 bases lying between them. The CDR3 coding sequence is TGTGCCAGCAGTGAGACGTTGGGGTACGGCTTCAATCAGCCCCAGCATTTT. This sequence encodes CASSETLGYGFNQPQHF.

This chain links TRBV6-5 with TRBJ1-2; D may be TRBD1 (6 bases). Germline-derived CDR1 and CDR2 are MNHEY and SVGAGI. With 6 bases removed from V and 4 bases from J, the gap between germline ends came to 12 bases. CDR3 length: 13 amino acids. CDR3 bases: TGTGCCAGCAGCCAAGGACAGCTCTATGGCTACACCTTC. Residues: CASSQGQLYGYTF.

The V call is TRBV11-2, the J call TRBJ2-7, with 12 bases that match TRBD2. The CDR3 loop spans 15 amino acids. Germline trimming cut 4 bases from V and 6 bases from J; bases unmatched to any gene: 7. Germline V gene lookup returns CDR1 SGHAT and CDR2 FQNNGV. The CDR3 loop reads CASSSLAGGLGEQYF. CDR3 in DNA: TGTGCCAGCAGCTCTCTAGCGGGAGGGCTTGGCGAGCAGTACTTC.

This clone has just one count. The chain recombines TRBV20-1 with TRBJ2-3; D is possibly TRBD1 (6 bases). CDR1 and CDR2 (germline): DFQATT, SNEGSKA (reference sequence). There are 11 residues in the CDR3. The V end was cut by 5 bases, the J end by 4 bases, with 7 bases between. The CDR3 is CSAPGADTQYF. CDR3 in DNA: TGCAGTGCTCCAGGGGCAGATACGCAGTATTTT.

The J gene is TRBJ1-1, the V gene TRBV6-5; D possibly corresponds to TRBD1 (5 bases). Trimming shortened V by 0 bases and J by 1 base, and 12 bases separated the two germline ends. The CDR3 contains 16 residues. Looked up from germline, CDR1 is MNHEY and CDR2 is SVGAGI. As DNA, the CDR3 is TGTGCCAGCAGTTACTCGTACGGGGCCTCGAACACTGAAGCTTTCTTT. This gives the protein CASSYSYGASNTEAFF.